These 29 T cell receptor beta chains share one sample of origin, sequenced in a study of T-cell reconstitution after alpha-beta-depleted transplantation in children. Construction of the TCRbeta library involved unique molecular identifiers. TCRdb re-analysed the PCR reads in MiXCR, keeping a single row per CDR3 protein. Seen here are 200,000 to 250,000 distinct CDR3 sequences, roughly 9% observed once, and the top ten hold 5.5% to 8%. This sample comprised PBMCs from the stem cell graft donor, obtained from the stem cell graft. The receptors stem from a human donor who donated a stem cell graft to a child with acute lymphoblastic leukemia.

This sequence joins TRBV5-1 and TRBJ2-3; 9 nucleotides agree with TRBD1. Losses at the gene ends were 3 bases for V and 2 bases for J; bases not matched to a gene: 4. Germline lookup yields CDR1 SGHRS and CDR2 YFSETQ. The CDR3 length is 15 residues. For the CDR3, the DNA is TGCGCCAGCAGCTGGGGGGACAGGGACACAGATACGCAGTATTTT. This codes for CASSWGDRDTDTQYF.

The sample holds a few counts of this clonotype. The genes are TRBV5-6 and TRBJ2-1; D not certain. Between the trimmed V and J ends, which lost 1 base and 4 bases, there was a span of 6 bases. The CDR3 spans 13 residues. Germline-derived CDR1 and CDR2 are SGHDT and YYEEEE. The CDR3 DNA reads TGTGCCAGCAGCTTGACAAGATACAATGAGCAGTTCTTC. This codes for CASSLTRYNEQFF.

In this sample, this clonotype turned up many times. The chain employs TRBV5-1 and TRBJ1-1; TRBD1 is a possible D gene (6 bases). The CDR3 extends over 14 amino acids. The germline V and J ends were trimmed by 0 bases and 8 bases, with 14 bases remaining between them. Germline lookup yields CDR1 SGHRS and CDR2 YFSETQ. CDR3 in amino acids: CASSLAGALSEAFF. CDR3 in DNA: TGCGCCAGCAGCTTGGCAGGGGCCCTTTCGGAAGCTTTCTTT.

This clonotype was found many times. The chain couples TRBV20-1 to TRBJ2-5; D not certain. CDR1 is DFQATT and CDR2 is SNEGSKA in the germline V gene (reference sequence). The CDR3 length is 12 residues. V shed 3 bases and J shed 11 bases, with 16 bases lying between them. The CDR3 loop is CSASFGGSGQYF. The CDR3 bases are TGCAGTGCTAGTTTCGGCGGATCCGGGCAGTACTTC.

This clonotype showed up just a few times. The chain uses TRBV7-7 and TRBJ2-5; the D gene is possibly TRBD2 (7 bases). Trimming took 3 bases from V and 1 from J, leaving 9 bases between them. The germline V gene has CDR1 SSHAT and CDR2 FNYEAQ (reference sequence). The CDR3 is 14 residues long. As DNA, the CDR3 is TGTGCCAGCAGCTTTAGGGGGGGCCAAGAGACCCAGTACTTC. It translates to CASSFRGGQETQYF. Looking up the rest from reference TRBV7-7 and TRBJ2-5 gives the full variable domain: GAGVSQSPRYKVTKRGQDVTLRCDPISSHATLYWYQQALGQGPEFLTYFNYEAQPDKSGLPSDRFSAERPEGSISTLTIQRTEQRDSAMYRCASSFRGGQETQYFGPGTRLLVL.

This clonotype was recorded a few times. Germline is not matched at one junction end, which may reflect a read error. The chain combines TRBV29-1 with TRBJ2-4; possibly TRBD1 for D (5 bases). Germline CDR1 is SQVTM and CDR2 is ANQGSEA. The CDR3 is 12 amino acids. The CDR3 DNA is TGCAGCGTTTTCCTGGACAAATACATTCAGTACTTC. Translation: CSVFLDKYIQYF.

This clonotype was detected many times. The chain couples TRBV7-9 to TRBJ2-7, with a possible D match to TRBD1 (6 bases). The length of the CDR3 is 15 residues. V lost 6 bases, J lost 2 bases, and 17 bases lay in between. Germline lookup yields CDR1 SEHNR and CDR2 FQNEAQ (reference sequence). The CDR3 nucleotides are TGTGCCAGCAGATCCAGGGGTGTAGTAACCTACGAGCAGTACTTC. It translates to CASRSRGVVTYEQYF.

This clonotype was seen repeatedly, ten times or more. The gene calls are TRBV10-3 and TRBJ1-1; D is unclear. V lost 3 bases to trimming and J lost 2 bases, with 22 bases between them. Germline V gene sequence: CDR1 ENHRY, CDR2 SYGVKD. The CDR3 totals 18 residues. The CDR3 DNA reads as TGTGCCATCAGTGACTCCCAATTTGGGAATTACTACAACACTGAAGCTTTCTTT. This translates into CAISDSQFGNYYNTEAFF.

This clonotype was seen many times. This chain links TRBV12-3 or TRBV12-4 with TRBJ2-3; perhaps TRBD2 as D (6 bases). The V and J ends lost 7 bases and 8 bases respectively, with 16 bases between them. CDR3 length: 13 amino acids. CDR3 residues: CASTLRRVGTQYF. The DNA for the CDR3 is TGTGCCAGCACCCTTCGGAGGGTTGGTACGCAGTATTTT.

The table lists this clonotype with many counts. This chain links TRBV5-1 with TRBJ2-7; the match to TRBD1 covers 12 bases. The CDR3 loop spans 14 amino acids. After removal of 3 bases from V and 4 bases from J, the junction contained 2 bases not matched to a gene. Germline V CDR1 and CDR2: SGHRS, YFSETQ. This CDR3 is CASSWGQGAYEQYF. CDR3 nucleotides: TGCGCCAGCAGCTGGGGACAGGGGGCGTACGAGCAGTACTTC.

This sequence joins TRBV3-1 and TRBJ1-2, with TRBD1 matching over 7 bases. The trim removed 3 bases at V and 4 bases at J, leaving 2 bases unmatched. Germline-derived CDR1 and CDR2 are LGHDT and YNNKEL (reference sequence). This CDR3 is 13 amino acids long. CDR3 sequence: CASSQGQFYGYTF. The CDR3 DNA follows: TGTGCCAGCAGCCAGGGACAGTTCTATGGCTACACCTTC.

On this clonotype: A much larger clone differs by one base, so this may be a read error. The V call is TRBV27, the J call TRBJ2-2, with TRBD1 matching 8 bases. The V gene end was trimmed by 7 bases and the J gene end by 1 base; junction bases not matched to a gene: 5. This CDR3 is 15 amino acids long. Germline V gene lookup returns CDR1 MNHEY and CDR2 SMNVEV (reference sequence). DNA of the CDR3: TGTGCCAGCACCCAGGGACAGGTGAACACCGGGGAGCTGTTTTTT. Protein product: CASTQGQVNTGELFF.

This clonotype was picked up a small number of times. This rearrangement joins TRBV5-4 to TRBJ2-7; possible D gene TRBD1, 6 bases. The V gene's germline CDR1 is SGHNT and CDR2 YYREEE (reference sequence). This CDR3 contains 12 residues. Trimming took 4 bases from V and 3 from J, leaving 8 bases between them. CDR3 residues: CASSRDNYEQYF. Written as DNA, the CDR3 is TGTGCCAGCAGCCGGGACAACTACGAGCAGTACTTC.

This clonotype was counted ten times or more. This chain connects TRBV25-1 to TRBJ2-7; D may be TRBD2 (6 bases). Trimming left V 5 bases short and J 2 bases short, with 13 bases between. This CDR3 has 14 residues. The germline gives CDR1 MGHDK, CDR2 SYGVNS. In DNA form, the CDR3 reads TGTGCCAGCAGTTTCGGGCGCGGGACCTACGAGCAGTACTTC. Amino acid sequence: CASSFGRGTYEQYF.

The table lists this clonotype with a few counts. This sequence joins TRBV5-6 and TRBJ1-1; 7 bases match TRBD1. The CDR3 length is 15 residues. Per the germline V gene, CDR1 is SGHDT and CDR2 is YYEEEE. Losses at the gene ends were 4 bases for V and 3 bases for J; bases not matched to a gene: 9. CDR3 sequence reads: CASSHIATGYTEAFF. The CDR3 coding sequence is TGTGCCAGCAGCCATATAGCGACAGGGTACACTGAAGCTTTCTTT.

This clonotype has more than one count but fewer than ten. The CDR3 loop is CASSSPSPGDNSPLHF. The CDR3 coding sequence is TGCGCCAGCAGCTCCCCATCTCCGGGTGATAATTCACCCCTCCACTTT. V gene TRBV4-3 combines with J gene TRBJ1-6; D is unresolved. CDR1 LGHNA and CDR2 YSLEER come from the germline V gene. Trimming shortened V by 5 bases and J by 5 bases, and 16 bases separated the two germline ends. This CDR3 region has 16 residues.

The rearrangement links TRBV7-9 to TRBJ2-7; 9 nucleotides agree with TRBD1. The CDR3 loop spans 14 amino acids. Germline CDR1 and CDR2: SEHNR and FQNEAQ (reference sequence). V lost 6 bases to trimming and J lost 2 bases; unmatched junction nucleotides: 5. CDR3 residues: CASSPDRGAYEQYF. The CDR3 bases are TGTGCCAGCAGTCCGGACAGGGGAGCCTACGAGCAGTACTTC.

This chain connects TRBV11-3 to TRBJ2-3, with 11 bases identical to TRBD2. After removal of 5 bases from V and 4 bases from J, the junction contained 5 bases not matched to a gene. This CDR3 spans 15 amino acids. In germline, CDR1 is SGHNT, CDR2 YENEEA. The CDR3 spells CASSHSGGAPDTQYF. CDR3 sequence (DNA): TGTGCCAGCAGCCATAGCGGGGGGGCCCCAGATACGCAGTATTTT.

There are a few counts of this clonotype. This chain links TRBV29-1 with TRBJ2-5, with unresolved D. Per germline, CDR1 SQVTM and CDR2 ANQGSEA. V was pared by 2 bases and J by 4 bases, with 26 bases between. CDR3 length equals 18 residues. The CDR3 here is CSVEPFRTDRTLGETQYF. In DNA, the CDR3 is TGCAGCGTTGAACCCTTTCGTACGGACCGTACCCTTGGAGAGACCCAGTACTTC.

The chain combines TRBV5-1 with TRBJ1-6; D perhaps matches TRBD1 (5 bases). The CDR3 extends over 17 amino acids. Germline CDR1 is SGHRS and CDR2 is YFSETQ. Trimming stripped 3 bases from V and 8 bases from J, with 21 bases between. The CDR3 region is CASSWNRAGGVDSPLHF. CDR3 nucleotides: TGCGCCAGCAGCTGGAACCGGGCCGGGGGAGTGGATTCACCCCTCCACTTT.

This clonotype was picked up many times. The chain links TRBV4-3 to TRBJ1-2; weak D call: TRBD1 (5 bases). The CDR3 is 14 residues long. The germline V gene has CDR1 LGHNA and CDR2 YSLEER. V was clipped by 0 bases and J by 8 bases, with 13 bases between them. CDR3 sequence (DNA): TGCGCCAGCAGCCAAGATCTGGGGGTGAGGGGCTACACCTTC. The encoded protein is CASSQDLGVRGYTF.

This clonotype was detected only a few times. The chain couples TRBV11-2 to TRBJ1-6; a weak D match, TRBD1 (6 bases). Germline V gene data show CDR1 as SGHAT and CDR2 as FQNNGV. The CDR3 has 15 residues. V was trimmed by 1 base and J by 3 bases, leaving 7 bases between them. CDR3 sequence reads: CASSLVQGYNSPLHF. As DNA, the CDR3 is TGTGCCAGCAGCTTAGTACAGGGCTATAATTCACCCCTCCACTTT.

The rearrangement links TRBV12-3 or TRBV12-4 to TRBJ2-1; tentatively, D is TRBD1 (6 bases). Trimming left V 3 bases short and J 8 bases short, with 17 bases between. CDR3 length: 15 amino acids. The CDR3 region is CASSLSQTGFHEQFF. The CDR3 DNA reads TGTGCCAGCAGTTTGAGCCAAACAGGGTTCCATGAGCAGTTCTTC.

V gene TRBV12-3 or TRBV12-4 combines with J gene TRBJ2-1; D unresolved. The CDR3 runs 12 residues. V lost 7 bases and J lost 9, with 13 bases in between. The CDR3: CASTPGPAEQFF. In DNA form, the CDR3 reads TGTGCCAGCACCCCAGGACCGGCTGAGCAGTTCTTC.

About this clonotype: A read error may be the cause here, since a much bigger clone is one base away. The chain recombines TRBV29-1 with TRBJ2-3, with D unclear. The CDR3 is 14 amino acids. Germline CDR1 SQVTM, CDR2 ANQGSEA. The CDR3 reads CSVLGAASTDAQYF. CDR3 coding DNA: TGCAGCGTCCTCGGAGCAGCCAGCACAGATGCGCAGTATTTT.

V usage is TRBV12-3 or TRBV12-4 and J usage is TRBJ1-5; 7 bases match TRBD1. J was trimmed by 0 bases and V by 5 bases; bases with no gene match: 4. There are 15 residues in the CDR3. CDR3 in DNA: TGTGCCAGCAGTCGACAGGGAGATAGCAATCAGCCCCAGCATTTT. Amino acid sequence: CASSRQGDSNQPQHF.

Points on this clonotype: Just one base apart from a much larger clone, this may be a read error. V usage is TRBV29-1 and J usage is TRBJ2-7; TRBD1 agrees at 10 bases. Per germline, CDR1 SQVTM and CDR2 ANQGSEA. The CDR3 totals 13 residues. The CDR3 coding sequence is TGCATCGGTGGACAGGGGGAGTCCTACGAGCAGTACTTC. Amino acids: CIGGQGESYEQYF.

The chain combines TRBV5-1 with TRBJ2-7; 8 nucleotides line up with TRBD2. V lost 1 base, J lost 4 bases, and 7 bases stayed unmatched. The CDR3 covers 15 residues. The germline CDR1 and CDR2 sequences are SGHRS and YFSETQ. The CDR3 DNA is TGCGCCAGCAGCTTGCGAAGCGGGGGTATTTACGAGCAGTACTTC. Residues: CASSLRSGGIYEQYF.

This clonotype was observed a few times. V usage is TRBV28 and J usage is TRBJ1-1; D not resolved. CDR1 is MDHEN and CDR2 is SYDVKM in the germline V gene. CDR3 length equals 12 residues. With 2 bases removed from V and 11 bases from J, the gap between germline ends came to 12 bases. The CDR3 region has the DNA TGTGCCAGCAGTTTAGGCCGTTTCGAGGCTTTCTTT. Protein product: CASSLGRFEAFF.